The clone carrying this T cell receptor beta chain was seen a handful of times. The antigen remains unidentified. This record belongs to a study of T-cell reconstitution after alpha-beta-depleted transplantation in children. Trimming took off 1 base at V and 3 bases at J, with 10 bases between the two ends. The CDR3 is 15 amino acids. CDR1 is SGHTA and CDR2 is FQGNSA in the germline V gene. The TCRbeta library incorporated unique molecular identifiers. Using its own MiXCR run on the PCR reads, TCRdb lists one record per CDR3 protein. In the table there are about 580,000 distinct CDR3 sequences, roughly 23% of which are singletons. General observations from the study: The origin of alpha-beta T cells about two months after transplant was reportedly several hundred expanded graft clones. The high TCRbeta diversity at day 60 in some patients came from surviving recipient T cells and thymic progenitors. By one year post-transplant, T-cell counts and diversity largely arose from T cells that were newly produced.

The chain couples TRBV7-2 to TRBJ2-1; no firm D call. The source of this sequence is a boy under two years old who had a stem cell transplant for acute myeloid leukemia, so the T cells may come from the graft donor. The specimen comprised PBMCs, mostly from graft donor cells, sampled 360 days after TCRalphabeta/CD19-depleted stem cell transplant. CDR3 sequence reads: CASSLVSNLYNEQFF. DNA of the CDR3: TGTGCCAGCAGCTTAGTCTCGAATCTCTACAATGAGCAGTTCTTC.